The entry below describes one TCR beta chain. What it binds is unknown. V was cut by 5 bases and J by 10 bases, with 15 bases left in between. Per the germline V gene, CDR1 is SGHAT and CDR2 is FQDESV (reference sequence). The CDR3 has 13 amino acids. Data came from immunoSEQ multiplex PCR; TCRdb stores just in-frame clones and leaves some out. This table has tens of thousands of clones, about 78% appearing once. These data are taken from a study of STAT5B mutations in CD4+ large granular lymphocyte leukemia. Findings and limits, study-wide: The CD4+ versus CD8+ T-LGLL clonality difference may reflect limited sample size. TRBV06-family usage was enriched in top patient clones (8/27) versus controls (2/35). Patient CD4-sorted repertoires stayed more clonal than healthy ones after leukemic-clone removal. No patients shared main leukemic clonotypes, though less than 30% appeared at low frequency elsewhere.

The source of this sequence is a human donor in good health. The chain has TRBV11-1 and TRBJ2-1; D assignment may be TRBD1 or TRBD2 (5 bases each). Sequencing was done on a sample of CD4+ T cells from blood buffy coats. The CDR3 bases are TGTGCCAGCAGCCCCAACCGGGACCTCGAGCAGTTCTTC. As protein: CASSPNRDLEQFF. Variable domain in full (rest from reference TRBV11-1 and TRBJ2-1): EAEVAQSPRYKITEKSQAVAFWCDPISGHATLYWYRQILGQGPELLVQFQDESVVDDSQLPKDRFSAERLKGVDSTLKIQPAELGDSAMYLCASSPNRDLEQFFGPGTRLTVL.